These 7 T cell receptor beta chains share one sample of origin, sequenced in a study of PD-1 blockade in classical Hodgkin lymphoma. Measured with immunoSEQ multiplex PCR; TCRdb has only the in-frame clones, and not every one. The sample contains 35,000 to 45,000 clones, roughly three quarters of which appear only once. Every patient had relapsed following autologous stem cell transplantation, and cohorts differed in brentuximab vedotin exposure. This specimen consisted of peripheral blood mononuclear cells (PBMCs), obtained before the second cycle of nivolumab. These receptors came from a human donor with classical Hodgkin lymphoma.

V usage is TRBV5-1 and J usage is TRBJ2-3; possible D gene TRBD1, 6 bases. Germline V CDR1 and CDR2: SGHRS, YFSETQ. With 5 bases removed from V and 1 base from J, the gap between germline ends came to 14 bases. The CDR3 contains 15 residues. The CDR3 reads CASRLQGLGTDTQYF. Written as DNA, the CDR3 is TGCGCCAGCAGACTACAGGGTTTGGGCACAGATACGCAGTATTTT.

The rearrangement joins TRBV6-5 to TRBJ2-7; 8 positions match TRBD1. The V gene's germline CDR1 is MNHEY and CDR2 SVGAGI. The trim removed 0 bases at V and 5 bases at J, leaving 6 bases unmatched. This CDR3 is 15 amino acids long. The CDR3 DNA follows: TGTGCCAGCAGTTACTCTGGCAGGGGGCGGAACGAGCAGTACTTC. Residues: CASSYSGRGRNEQYF.

CDR3 nucleotides: TGCGCCAACTACAACGACCTGACGGAAGGATACATCTACAATGAGCAGTTCTTC. Translating gives CANYNDLTEGYIYNEQFF. The genes are TRBV5-1 and TRBJ2-1; no reliable D call. Germline CDR1 is SGHRS and CDR2 is YFSETQ. The CDR3 totals 18 residues. V was pared by 9 bases and J by 3 bases, with 28 bases between.

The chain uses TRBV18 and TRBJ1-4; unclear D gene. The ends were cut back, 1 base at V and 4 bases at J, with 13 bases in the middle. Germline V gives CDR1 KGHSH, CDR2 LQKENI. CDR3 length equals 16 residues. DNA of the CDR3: TGTGCCAGCTCACCACAATTCGGACGGATTAATGAAAAACTGTTTTTT. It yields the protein CASSPQFGRINEKLFF.

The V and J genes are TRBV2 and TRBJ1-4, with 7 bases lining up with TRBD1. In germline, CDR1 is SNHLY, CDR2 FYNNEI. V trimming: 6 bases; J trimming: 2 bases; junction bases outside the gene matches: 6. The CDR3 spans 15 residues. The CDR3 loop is CASRAQTGTNEKLFF. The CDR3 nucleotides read TGTGCCAGCAGGGCACAGACAGGGACTAATGAAAAACTGTTTTTT.

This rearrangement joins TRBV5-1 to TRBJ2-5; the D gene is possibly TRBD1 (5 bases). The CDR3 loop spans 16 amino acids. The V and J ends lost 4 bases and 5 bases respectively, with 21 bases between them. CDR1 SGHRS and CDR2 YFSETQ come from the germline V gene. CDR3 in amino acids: CASSQGEWALGETQYF. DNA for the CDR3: TGCGCCAGCAGCCAGGGTGAATGGGCCTTAGGGGAGACCCAGTACTTC.

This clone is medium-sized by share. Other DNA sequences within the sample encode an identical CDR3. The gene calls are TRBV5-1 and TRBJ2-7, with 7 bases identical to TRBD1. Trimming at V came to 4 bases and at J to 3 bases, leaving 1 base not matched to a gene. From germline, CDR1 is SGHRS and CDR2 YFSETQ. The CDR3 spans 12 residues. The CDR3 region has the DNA TGCGCCAGCAGCCGGGACAGCTACGAGCAGTACTTC. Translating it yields CASSRDSYEQYF.